This TCR beta chain was retrieved from a study of blood T cell repertoires in COVID-19. The overall study: The cDNA or gDNA used as material had been derived from T cells, B-cell-depleted T cells, or PBMCs.

CDR1 and CDR2 (germline): MNHNY, SVGAGI (reference sequence). The CDR3 has 14 residues. For this clone: One end of the junction fails to match germline, which may point to a read error.

In Cohort 3, a recovered donor had either two negative PCRs, clearance, or symptom resolution. The table came from immunoSEQ multiplex PCR; TCRdb's copy has only in-frame clones and leaves some out. The profile covers 250,000 to 300,000 clones, with 80% to 95% appearing a single time and roughly 1.1% taken by the ten largest. Material: PBMCs or T cells enriched from blood (not recorded which). The TCR originated in a woman younger than 45 who had recovered from COVID-19. V is TRBV6-6 and J is TRBJ2-7, with TRBD1 matching over 12 bases. CDR3 nucleotides: TGTGCCAGCAGCCTTGTCCCGGGACAGGGGGCGGAGGACTTC. Encoded protein: CASSLVPGQGAEDF.